The T cell receptor (beta chain) described here comes from a study of blood T cell repertoires in COVID-19. Method: immunoSEQ multiplex PCR; TCRdb's copy keeps in-frame clones and lacks some. The table lists 230,000 or so clones, roughly 76% of them singletons, with around 7.5% in the top ten. Germline loops: CDR1 LNHNV, CDR2 YYDKDF (reference sequence). CDR3 length equals 15 residues. V trimming: 7 bases; J trimming: 10 bases; junction bases outside the gene matches: 14. The sample consisted of peripheral blood. The J gene is TRBJ1-4, the V gene TRBV15; 8 nucleotides agree with TRBD1. The sequence was collected from an elderly woman with COVID-19, enrolled during active disease. The CDR3 spells CATTAGQDRARKLFF. For the CDR3, the DNA is TGTGCCACCACCGCGGGGCAGGACAGGGCCAGAAAACTGTTTTTT.